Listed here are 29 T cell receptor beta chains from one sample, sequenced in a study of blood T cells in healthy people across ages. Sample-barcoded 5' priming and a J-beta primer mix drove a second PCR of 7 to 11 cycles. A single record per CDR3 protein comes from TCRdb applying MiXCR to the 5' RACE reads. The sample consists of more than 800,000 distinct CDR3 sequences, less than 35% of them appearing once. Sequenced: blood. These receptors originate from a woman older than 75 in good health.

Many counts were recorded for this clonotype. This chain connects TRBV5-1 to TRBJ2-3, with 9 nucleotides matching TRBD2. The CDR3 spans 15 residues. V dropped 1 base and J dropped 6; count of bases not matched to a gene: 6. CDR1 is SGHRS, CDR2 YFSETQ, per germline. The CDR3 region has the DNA TGCGCCAGCAGCTTGTATGAGCGGGGGGCCGATACGCAGTATTTT. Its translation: CASSLYERGADTQYF.

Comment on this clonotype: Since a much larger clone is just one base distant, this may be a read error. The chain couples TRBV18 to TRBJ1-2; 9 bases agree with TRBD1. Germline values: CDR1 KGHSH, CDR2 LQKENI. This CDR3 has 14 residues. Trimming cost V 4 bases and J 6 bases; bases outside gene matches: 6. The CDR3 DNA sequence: TGTGCCAGCTCACGGACAGGGGAAAGGGATGGCTACACCTTC. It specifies CASSRTGERDGYTF.

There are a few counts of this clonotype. The CDR3 protein is CASRTVGQDHSPLHF. The CDR3 DNA is TGTGCCAGCCGTACGGTGGGACAGGACCATTCACCCCTCCACTTT. The chain couples TRBV3-1 to TRBJ1-6, with 8 bases matching TRBD1. Germline CDR1 and CDR2: LGHDT and YNNKEL (reference sequence). This CDR3 contains 15 residues. With V trimmed by 8 bases and J by 8 bases, 11 bases remained unmatched.

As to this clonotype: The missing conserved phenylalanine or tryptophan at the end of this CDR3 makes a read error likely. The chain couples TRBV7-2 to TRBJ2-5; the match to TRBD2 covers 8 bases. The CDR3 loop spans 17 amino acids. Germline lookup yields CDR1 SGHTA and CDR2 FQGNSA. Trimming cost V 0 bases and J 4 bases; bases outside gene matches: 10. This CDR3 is CASSLAVPSLAGETQYV. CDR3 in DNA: TGTGCCAGCAGCTTAGCAGTTCCGTCGCTAGCGGGAGAGACCCAGTACGTC.

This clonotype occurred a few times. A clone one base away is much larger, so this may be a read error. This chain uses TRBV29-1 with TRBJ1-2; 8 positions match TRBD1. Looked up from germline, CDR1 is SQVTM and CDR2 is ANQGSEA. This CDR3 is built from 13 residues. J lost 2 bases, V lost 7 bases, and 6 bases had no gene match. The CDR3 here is CSGRRQGNYGYTF. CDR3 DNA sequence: TGCAGCGGGAGACGACAGGGGAACTATGGCTACACCTTC.

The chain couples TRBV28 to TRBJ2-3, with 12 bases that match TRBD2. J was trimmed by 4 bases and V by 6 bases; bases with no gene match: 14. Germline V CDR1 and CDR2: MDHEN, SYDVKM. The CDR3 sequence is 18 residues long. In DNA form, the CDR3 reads TGTGCCAGCAGCTACCCTAGCGGGGGGGCGGCCGGGGCAGATACGCAGTATTTT. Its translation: CASSYPSGGAAGADTQYF.

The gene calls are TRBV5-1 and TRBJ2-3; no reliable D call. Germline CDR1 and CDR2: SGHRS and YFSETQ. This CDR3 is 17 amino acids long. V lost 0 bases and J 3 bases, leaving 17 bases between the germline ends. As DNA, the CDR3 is TGCGCCAGCAGCTTGGTTCTACCCAACTGGGGTACAGATACGCAGTATTTT. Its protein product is CASSLVLPNWGTDTQYF.

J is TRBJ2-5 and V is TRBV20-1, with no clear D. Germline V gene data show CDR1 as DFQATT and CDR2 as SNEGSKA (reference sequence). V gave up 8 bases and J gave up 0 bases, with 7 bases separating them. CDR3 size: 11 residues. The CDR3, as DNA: TGCAGTACTCAGTACCAAGAGACCCAGTACTTC. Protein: CSTQYQETQYF.

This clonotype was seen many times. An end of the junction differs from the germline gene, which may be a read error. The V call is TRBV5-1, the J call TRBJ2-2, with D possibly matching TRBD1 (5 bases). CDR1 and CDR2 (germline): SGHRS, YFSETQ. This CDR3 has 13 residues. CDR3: CASSLGDTGELFF. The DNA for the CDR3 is TGTGCCAGCAGCTTAGGGGACACCGGGGAGCTGTTTTTT.

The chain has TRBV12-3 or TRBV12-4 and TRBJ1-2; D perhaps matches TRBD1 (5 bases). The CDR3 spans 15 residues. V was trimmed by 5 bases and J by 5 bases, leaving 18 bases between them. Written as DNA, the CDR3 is TGTGCCAGCAGTCCCGGGGACGCGTCATTGTATGGCTACACCTTC. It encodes CASSPGDASLYGYTF.

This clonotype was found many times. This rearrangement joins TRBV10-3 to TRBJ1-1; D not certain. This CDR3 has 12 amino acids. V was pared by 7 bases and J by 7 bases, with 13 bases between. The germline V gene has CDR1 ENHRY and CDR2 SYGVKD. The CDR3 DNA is TGTGCCATCACCCCGGAGGGCGGTGAAGCTTTCTTT. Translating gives CAITPEGGEAFF.

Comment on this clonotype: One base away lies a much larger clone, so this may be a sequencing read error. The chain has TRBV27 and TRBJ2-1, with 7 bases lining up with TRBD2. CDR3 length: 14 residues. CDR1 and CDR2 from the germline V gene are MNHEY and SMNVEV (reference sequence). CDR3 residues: CAGSKRGDHNEQFF. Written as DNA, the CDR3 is TGTGCCGGCAGCAAGCGGGGTGATCACAATGAGCAGTTCTTC.

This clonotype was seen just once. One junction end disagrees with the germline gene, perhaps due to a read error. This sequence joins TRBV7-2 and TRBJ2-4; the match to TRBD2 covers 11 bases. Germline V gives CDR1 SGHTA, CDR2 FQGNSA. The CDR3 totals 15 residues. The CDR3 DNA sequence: TGTGCCGGCAGCTGGATTAGCGGGGGGGCGGGTGAGCAGTACTTC. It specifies CAGSWISGGAGEQYF. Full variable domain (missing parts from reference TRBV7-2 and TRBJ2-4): GAGVSQSPSNKVTEKGKDVELRCDPISGHTALYWYRQSLGQGLEFLIYFQGNSAPDKSGLPSDRFSAERTGGSVSTLTIQRTQQEDSAVYLCAGSWISGGAGEQYFGAGTRLSVL.

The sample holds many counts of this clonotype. As DNA, the CDR3 is TGTGCCACCAGCAGAGAGGCCGGGGCCAACGTCCTGACTTTC. It yields the protein CATSREAGANVLTF. V usage is TRBV15 and J usage is TRBJ2-6; unclear D gene. Between the trimmed V and J ends, which lost 0 bases and 4 bases, there was a span of 4 bases. Germline loops: CDR1 LNHNV, CDR2 YYDKDF (reference sequence). This CDR3 comprises 14 residues. The complete variable domain, with remaining parts taken from reference TRBV15 and TRBJ2-6, reads DAMVIQNPRYQVTQFGKPVTLSCSQTLNHNVMYWYQQKSSQAPKLLFHYYDKDFNNEADTPDNFQSRRPNTSFCFLDIRSPGLGDTAMYLCATSREAGANVLTFGAGSRLTVL.

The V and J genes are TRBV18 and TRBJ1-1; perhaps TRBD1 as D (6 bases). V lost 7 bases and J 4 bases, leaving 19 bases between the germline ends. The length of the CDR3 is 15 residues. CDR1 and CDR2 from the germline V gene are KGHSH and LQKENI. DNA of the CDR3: TGTGCCAGCTGCTTCGAGGGGGGCTGGCGCACTGAAGCTTTCTTT. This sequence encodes CASCFEGGWRTEAFF.

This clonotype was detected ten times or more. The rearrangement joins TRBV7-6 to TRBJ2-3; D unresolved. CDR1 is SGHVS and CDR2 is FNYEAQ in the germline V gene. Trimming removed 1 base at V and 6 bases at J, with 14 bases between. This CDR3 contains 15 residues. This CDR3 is CASSLEIAAGDTQYF. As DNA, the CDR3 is TGTGCCAGCAGCTTAGAGATCGCAGCCGGGGATACGCAGTATTTT.

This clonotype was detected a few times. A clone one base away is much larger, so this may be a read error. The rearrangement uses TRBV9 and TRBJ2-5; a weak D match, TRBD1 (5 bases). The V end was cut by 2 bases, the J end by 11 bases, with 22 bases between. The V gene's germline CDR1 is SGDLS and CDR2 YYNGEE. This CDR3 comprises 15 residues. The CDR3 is CASSVQGHPGNEQYF. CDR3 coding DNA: TGTGCCAGCAGCGTTCAAGGACACCCGGGCAATGAGCAGTACTTC.

DNA of the CDR3: TGTGCCAGCAGTTACCGGGGGCAGACCATAATGAACACTGAAGCTTTCTTT. This codes for CASSYRGQTIMNTEAFF. The rearrangement links TRBV6-2 or TRBV6-3 to TRBJ1-1, with D maybe TRBD1 (6 bases). CDR1 MNHEY and CDR2 SVGEGT come from the germline V gene. V lost 2 bases and J lost 0, with 16 bases in between. CDR3 length equals 17 residues.

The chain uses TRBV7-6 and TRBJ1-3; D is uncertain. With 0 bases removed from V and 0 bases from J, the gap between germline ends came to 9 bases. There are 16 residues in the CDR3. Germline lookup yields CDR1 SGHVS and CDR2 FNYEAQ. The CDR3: CASSLARHSSGNTIYF. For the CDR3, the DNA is TGTGCCAGCAGCTTAGCGCGTCACAGCTCTGGAAACACCATATATTTT.

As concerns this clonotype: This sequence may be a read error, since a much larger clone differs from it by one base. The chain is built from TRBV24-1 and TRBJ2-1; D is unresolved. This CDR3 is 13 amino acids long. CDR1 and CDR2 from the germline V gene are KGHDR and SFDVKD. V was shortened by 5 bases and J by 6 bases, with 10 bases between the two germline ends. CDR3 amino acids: CATSGRDSNEQFF. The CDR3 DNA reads TGTGCCACCAGTGGAAGAGACTCCAATGAGCAGTTCTTC.

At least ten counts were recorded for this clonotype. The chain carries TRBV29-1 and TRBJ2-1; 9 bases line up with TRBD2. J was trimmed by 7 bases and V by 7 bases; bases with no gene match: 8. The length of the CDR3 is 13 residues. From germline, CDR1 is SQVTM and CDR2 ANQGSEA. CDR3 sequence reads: CSGGGGGGNEQFF. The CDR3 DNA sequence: TGCAGCGGTGGTGGCGGGGGGGGAAATGAGCAGTTCTTC.

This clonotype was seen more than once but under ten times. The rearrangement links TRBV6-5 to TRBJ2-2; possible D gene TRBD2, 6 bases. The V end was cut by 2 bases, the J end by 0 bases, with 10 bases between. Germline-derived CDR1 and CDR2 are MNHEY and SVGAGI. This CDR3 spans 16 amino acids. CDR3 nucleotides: TGTGCCAGCAGTTACCTGGGGGGAGCGAACACCGGGGAGCTGTTTTTT. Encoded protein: CASSYLGGANTGELFF.

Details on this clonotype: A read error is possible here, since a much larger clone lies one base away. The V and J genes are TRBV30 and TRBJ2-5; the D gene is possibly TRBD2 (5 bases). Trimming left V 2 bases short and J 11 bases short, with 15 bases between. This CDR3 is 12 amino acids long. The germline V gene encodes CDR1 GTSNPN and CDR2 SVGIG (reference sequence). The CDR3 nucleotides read TGTGCCTGGAGTCCGCCGGGGAATGAGCAGTACTTC. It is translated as CAWSPPGNEQYF.

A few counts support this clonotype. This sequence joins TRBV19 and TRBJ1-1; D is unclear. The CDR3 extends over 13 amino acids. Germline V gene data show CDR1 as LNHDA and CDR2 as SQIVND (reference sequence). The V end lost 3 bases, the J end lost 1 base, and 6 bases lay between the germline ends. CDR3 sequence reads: CASSMRGNTEAFF. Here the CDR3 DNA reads TGTGCCAGTAGTATGAGAGGGAACACTGAAGCTTTCTTT. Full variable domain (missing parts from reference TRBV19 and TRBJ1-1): DGGITQSPKYLFRKEGQNVTLSCEQNLNHDAMYWYRQDPGQGLRLIYYSQIVNDFQKGDIAEGYSVSREKKESFPLTVTSAQKNPTAFYLCASSMRGNTEAFFGQGTRLTVV.

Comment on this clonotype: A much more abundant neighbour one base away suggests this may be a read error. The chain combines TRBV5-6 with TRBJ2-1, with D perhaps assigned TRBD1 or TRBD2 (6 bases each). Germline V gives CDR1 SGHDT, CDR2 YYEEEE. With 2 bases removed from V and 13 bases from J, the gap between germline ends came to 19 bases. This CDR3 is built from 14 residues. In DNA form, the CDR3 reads TGTGCCAGCAGCTTCGGGGGCGGCAGGGAATTCCAGTTCTTC. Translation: CASSFGGGREFQFF.

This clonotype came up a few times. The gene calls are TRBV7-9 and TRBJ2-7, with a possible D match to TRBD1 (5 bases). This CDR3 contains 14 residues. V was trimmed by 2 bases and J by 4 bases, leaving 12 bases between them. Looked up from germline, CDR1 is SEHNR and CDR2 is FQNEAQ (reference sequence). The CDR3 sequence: CASSLKGASYEQYF. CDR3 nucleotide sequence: TGTGCCAGCAGCTTAAAAGGGGCCTCGTACGAGCAGTACTTC. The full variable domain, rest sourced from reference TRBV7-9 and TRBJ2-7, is DTGVSQNPRHKITKRGQNVTFRCDPISEHNRLYWYRQTLGQGPEFLTYFQNEAQLEKSRLLSDRFSAERPKGSFSTLEIQRTEQGDSAMYLCASSLKGASYEQYFGPGTRLTVT.

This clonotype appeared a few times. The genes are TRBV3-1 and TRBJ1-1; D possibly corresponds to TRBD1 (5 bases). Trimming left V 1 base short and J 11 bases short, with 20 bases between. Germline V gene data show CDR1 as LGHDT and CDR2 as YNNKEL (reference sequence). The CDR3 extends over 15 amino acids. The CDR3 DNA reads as TGTGCCAGCAGCCAAGGTAGGGCCAGGGTCTCTCCTGCTTTCTTT. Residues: CASSQGRARVSPAFF.

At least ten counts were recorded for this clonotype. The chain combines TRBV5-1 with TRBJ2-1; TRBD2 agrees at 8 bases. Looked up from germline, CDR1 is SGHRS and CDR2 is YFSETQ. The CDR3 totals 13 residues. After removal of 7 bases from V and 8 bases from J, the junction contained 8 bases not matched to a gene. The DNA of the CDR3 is TGCGCCAGCGCGGGACTAGGTGGGTATGAGCAGTTCTTC. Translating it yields CASAGLGGYEQFF.

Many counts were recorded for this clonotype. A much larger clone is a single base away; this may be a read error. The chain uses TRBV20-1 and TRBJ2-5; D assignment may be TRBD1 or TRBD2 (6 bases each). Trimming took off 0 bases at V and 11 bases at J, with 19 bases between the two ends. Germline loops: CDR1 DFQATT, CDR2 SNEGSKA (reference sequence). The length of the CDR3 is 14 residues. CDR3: CSAREGGHVNEQYF. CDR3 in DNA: TGCAGTGCTAGAGAGGGGGGACACGTCAATGAGCAGTACTTC.